This T cell receptor beta chain was observed in a study of CD8 T cells in Susac syndrome. Whole-study results and caveats: In its TCR sequencing and HLA analysis, the study acknowledged that the number of individuals was relatively small.

The RNA input was 0.5 to 1 ug, and it was reverse transcribed with random hexamers. A multiplex approach, immunoSEQ multiplex PCR, amplified TCR beta CDR3 across 54 Vbeta and 13 Jbeta. TCRdb analysed the immunoSEQ multiplex PCR reads with MiXCR anew, one entry per CDR3 protein. The table lists under 550,000 distinct CDR3 sequences, approximately 89% of them singletons, with under 0.15% in the top ten. Control patients had untreated stable or active relapsing-remitting multiple sclerosis by revised McDonald criteria. TEMRA cells were FACS-enriched, with CD8+ and CD4+ T cells isolated negatively. A note on this clonotype: Its antigen is unidentified.

The V segment lost 4 bases and the J segment 5 bases; nucleotides outside the gene matches: 6. Germline V gives CDR1 MGHRA, CDR2 YSYEKL. This CDR3 has 15 amino acids. The receptor comes from a human donor with multiple sclerosis. The rearrangement uses TRBV4-1 and TRBJ1-5, with 9 bases aligning to TRBD1. The sequenced material came from CD8+ T cells from PBMCs. CDR3 DNA sequence: TGCGCCAGCAGCCCAGGGACAGGGCAATATCAGCCCCAGCATTTT. This encodes CASSPGTGQYQPQHF.